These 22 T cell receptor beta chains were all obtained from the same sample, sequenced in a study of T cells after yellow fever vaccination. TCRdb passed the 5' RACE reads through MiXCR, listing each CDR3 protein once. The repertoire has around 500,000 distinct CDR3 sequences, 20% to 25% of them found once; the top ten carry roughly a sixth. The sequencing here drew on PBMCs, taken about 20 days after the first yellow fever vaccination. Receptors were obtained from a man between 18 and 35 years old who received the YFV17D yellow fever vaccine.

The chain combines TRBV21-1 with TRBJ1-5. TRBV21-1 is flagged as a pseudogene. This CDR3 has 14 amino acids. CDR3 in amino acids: CATGDGGSNQPQHF. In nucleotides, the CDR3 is TGTGCCACGGGGGACGGCGGGAGCAATCAGCCCCAGCATTTT.

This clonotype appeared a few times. DNA for the CDR3: TGTGCCAGCTCACCTGTTCCCTGGAGCTCCTATAATTCACCCCTCCACTTT. Its protein is CASSPVPWSSYNSPLHF. The chain employs TRBV18 and TRBJ1-6; no reliable D call. V was shortened by 3 bases and J by 0 bases, with 12 bases between the two germline ends. CDR3 size: 17 residues. CDR1 and CDR2 from the germline V gene are KGHSH and LQKENI. Using reference TRBV18 and TRBJ1-6 for the parts outside the CDR3, the full variable domain is NAGVMQNPRHLVRRRGQEARLRCSPMKGHSHVYWYRQLPEEGLKFMVYLQKENIIDESGMPKERFSAEFPKEGPSILRIQQVVRGDSAAYFCASSPVPWSSYNSPLHFGNGTRLTVT.

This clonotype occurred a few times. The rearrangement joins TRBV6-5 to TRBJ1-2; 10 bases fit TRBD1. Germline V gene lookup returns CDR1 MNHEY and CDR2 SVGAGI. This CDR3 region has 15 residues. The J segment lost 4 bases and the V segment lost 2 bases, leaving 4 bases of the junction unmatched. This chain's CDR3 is CASSYGTGVLYGYTF. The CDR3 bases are TGTGCCAGCAGTTACGGGACAGGGGTTCTCTATGGCTACACCTTC.

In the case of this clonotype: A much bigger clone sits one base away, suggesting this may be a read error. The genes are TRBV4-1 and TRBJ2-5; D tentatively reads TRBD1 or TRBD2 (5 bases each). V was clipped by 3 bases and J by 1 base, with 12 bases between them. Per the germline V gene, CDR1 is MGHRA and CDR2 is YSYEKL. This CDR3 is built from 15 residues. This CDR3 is CASSHLVGTQETQYF. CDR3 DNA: TGCGCCAGCAGCCATCTGGTAGGGACCCAAGAGACCCAGTACTTC.

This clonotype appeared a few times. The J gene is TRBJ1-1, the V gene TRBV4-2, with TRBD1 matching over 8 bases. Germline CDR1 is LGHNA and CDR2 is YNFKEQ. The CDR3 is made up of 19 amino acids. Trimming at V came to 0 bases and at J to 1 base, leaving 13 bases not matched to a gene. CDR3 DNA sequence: TGTGCCAGCAGCCAAGACCCATCCACAGGGGGAGCGGGGAACACTGAAGCTTTCTTT. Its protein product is CASSQDPSTGGAGNTEAFF.

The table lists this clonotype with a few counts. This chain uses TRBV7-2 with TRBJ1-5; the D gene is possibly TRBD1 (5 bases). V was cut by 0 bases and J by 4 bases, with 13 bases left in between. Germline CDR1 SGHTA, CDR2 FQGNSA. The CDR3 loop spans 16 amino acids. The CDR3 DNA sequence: TGTGCCAGCAGCTTAGCGGGGCGAGGCCCTAATCAGCCCCAGCATTTT. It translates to CASSLAGRGPNQPQHF.

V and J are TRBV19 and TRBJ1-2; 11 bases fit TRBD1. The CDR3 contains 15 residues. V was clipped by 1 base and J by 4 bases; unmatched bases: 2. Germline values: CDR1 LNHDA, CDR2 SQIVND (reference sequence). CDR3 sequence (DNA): TGTGCCAGTAGTATAGCTGGGACAGGGGGCTATGGCTACACCTTC. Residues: CASSIAGTGGYGYTF.

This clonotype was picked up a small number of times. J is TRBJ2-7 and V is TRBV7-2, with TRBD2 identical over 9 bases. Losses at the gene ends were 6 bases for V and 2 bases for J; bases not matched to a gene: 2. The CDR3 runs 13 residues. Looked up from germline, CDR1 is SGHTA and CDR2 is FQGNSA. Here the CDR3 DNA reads TGTGCCAGCAGGGCTAGCGGGGCCTACGAGCAGTACTTC. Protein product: CASRASGAYEQYF.

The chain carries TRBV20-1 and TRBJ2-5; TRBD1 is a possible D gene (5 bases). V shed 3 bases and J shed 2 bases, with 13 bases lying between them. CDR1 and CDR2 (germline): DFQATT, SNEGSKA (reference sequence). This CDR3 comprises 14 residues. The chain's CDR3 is CSASPGRFQETQYF. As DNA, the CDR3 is TGCAGTGCTAGTCCAGGGCGCTTTCAAGAGACCCAGTACTTC.

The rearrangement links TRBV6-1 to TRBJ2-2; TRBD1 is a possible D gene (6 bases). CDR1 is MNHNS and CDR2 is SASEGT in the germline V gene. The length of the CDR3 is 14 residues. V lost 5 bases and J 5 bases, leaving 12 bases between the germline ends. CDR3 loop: CASSKTGYTGELFF. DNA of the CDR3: TGTGCCAGCAGTAAAACAGGGTATACCGGGGAGCTGTTTTTT.

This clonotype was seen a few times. CDR3: CASSEAGDSSYEQYV. The CDR3 DNA reads as TGTGCCAGCAGTGAAGCGGGGGACTCCTCCTACGAGCAGTACGTC. The J gene is TRBJ2-7, the V gene TRBV2; D might be TRBD2 (6 bases). Germline V gene lookup returns CDR1 SNHLY and CDR2 FYNNEI. Between the trimmed V and J ends, which lost 0 bases and 0 bases, there was a span of 9 bases. There are 15 residues in the CDR3.

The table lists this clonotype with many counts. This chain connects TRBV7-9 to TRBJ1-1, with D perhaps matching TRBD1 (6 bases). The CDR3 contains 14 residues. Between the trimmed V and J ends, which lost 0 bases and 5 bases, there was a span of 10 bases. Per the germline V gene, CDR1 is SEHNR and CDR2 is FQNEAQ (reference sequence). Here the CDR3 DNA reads TGTGCCAGCAGCTTAGCCAGGGGAGGGACTGAAGCTTTCTTT. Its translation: CASSLARGGTEAFF. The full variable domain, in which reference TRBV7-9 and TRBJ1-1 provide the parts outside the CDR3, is DTGVSQNPRHKITKRGQNVTFRCDPISEHNRLYWYRQTLGQGPEFLTYFQNEAQLEKSRLLSDRFSAERPKGSFSTLEIQRTEQGDSAMYLCASSLARGGTEAFFGQGTRLTVV.

CDR3 region: CASSTPAGPATEAFF. The CDR3 nucleotides read TGTGCCAGTAGTACCCCGGCAGGGCCAGCCACTGAAGCTTTCTTT. This chain uses TRBV19 with TRBJ1-1; weak D call: TRBD1 (5 bases). From germline, CDR1 is LNHDA and CDR2 SQIVND (reference sequence). The CDR3 is 15 amino acids. The V end was cut by 4 bases, the J end by 4 bases, with 16 bases between. Together with reference TRBV19 and TRBJ1-1, the CDR3 gives the full variable domain: DGGITQSPKYLFRKEGQNVTLSCEQNLNHDAMYWYRQDPGQGLRLIYYSQIVNDFQKGDIAEGYSVSREKKESFPLTVTSAQKNPTAFYLCASSTPAGPATEAFFGQGTRLTVV.

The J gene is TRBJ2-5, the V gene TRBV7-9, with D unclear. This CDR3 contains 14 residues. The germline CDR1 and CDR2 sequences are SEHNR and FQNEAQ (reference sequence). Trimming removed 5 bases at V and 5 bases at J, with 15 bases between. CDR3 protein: CASSLTRSGETQYF. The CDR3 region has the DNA TGTGCCAGCAGCCTTACCCGTAGTGGCGAGACCCAGTACTTC.

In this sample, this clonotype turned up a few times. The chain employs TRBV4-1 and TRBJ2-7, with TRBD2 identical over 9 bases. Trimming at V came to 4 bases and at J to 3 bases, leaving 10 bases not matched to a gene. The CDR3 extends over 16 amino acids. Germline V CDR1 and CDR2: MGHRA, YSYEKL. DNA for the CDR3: TGCGCCAGCAGCCCAAGGGGTAGCGGGGGACTCTACGAGCAGTACTTC. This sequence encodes CASSPRGSGGLYEQYF.

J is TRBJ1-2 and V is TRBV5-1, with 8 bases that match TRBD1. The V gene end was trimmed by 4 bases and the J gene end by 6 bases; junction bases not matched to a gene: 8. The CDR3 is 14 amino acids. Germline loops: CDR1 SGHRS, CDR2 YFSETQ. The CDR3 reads CASSRGGTGDGYTF. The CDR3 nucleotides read TGCGCCAGCAGCCGGGGGGGGACAGGAGATGGCTACACCTTC.

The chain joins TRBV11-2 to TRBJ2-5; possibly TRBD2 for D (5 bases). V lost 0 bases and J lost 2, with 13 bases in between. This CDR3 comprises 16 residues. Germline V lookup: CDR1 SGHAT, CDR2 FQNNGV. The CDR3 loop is CASSLDSLAGQETQYF. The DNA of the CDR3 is TGTGCCAGCAGCTTAGATTCCCTAGCTGGGCAAGAGACCCAGTACTTC.

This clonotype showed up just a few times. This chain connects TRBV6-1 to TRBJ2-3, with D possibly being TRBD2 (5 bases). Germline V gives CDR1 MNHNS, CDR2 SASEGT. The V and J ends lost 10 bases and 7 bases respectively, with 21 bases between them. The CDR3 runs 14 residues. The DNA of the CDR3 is TGTGCCACACGGATCATAAGGGAGTACAATACGCAGTATTTT. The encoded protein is CATRIIREYNTQYF.

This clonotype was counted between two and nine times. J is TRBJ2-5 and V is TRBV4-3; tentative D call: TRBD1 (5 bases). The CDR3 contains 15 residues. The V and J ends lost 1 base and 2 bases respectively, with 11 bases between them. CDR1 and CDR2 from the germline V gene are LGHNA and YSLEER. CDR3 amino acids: CASSQGAGKQETQYF. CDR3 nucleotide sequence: TGCGCCAGCAGCCAAGGGGCAGGGAAACAAGAGACCCAGTACTTC.

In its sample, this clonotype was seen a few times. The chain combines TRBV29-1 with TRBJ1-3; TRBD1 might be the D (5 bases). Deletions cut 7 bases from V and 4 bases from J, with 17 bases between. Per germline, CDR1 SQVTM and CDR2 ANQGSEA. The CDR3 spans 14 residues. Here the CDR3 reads CSASPRDLGNTIYF. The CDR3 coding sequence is TGCAGCGCTTCACCCCGGGACTTAGGAAACACCATATATTTT.

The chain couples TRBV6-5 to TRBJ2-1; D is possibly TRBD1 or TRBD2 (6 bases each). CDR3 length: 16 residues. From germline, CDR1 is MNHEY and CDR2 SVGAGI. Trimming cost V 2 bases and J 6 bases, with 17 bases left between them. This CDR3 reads CASSYGGGSGSNEQFF. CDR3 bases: TGTGCCAGCAGTTACGGAGGGGGGAGCGGGTCCAATGAGCAGTTCTTC.

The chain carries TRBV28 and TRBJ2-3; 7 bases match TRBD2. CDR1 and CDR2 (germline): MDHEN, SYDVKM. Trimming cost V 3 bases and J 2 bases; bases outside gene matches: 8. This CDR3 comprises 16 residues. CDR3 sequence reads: CASSFGLAGLTDTQYF. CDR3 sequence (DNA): TGTGCCAGCAGTTTTGGGTTAGCGGGCCTCACAGATACGCAGTATTTT.